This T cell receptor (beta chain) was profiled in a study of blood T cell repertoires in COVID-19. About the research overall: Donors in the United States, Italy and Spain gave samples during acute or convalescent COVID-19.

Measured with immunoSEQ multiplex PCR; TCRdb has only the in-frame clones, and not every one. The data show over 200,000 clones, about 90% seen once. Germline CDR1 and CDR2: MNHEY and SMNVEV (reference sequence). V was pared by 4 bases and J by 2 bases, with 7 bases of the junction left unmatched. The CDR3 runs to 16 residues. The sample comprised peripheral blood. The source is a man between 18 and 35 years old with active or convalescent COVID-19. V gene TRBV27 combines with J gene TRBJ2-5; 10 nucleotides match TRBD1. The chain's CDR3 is CASSSTGTGVQETQYF. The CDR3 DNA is TGTGCCAGCAGTTCGACCGGGACAGGGGTTCAAGAGACCCAGTACTTC.